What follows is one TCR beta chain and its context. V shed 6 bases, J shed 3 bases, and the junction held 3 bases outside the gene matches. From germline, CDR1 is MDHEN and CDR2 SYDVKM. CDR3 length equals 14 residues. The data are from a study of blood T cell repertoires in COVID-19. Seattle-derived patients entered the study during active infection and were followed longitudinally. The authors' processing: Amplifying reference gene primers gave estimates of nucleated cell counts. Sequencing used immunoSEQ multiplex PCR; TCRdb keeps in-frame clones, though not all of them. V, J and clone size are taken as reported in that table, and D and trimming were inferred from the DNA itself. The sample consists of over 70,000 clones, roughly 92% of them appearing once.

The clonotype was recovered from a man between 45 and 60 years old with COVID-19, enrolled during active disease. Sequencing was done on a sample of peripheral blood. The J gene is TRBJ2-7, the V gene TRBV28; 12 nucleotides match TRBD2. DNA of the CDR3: TGTGCCAGCAGAGGACTAGCGGGACACTACGAGCAGTACTTC. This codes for CASRGLAGHYEQYF.